This record covers a single TCR beta chain. Its antigen has not been determined. No base qualities exist here, and no much larger clone lies one base off it. The entry originates in a study of T cell repertoires in cytomegalovirus infection (dated by TCRdb to between 2019 and 2020). Describing the broader study: Alongside well-studied HLA-B-restricted epitopes, the peptide stimulations were aimed at recently identified HLA-C-restricted CMV epitopes, whose presentation resists viral immunomodulation. The HLA type of each donor mattered for the analysis, because public TCR beta signatures pointed to carriage of CMV infection along with the matching HLA type.

Study-wide findings and limitations: Cumulative frequency of public TCR beta family members discriminated carriers of CMV infection plus the relevant HLA type in this cohort and an independent roughly 350-donor cohort. The ex vivo response was dominated by HLA-C-restricted CMV-specific TCR beta clonotypes, and the single most frequent clonotype in two of eight donors was supplied by these HLA-C-restricted clonotypes.

The run used an Illumina HiSeq 1500. The public reads were reanalyzed by TCRdb: fastp trimming at Q25, MiXCR alignment, in-frame beta chains only. One record per CDR3 amino acid sequence lists the most common genes and DNA. This sample gives fewer than 650,000 distinct CDR3 sequences in total; approximately 40% of them show up just once. The ten largest clones take up roughly 50% of the sample. From the cysteine through the phenylalanine, the CDR3 covers 13 amino acids. Only the CDR3 region is kept as DNA, spanning 39 bases read in frame from base 1. CDR1 and CDR2 are drawn from the germline V gene (reference sequence): DFQATT, SNEGSKA. Trimming costs V 5 bases and J 2 bases, and their ends lie 13 bases apart. Sample treatment or condition, as interpreted from the label and publication: in vitro stimulation with specific CMV peptide epitopes to enrich CMV-specific T cells.

Sample: cultured PBMCs, taken from culture after CMV antigen stimulation. Recombination connected TRBV20-1 to TRBJ2-7, and possibly TRBD2, on 5 matching bases. This clonotype was obtained from a human donor in good health (CMV status not recorded). Some clones in this sample may be carry-over from other donors' samples. The nucleotides read TGCAGTGCTCCACGGGAAGGAGCCTACGAGCAGTACTTC. This codes for CSAPREGAYEQYF.